The clone carrying this T cell receptor (beta chain) was picked up many times. Its antigen is unidentified. The second PCR ran roughly 6 to 11 cycles with a sample-barcoded 5' primer and J-beta primers. TCRdb reprocessed the 5' RACE reads via MiXCR and lists one record per CDR3 protein. The table lists roughly 1,700,000 distinct CDR3 sequences, approximately 30% of them singletons. This specimen comes from a study of blood T cells in healthy people across ages. V lost 4 bases to trimming and J lost 5 bases, with 6 bases between them. The CDR3 extends over 11 amino acids. Per the germline V gene, CDR1 is SQVTM and CDR2 is ANQGSEA. Study-wide results and limits: What prevented conclusive comparison of naive and antigen-experienced cells was that PBMCs were unsorted. Relative to aged donors, long-lived donors carried more naive CD4+ cells and displayed higher diversity.

The chain uses TRBV29-1 and TRBJ2-1, with D tentatively TRBD1 (5 bases). Sequenced: blood. The source of this sequence is a woman aged 30 to 39 in good health. In DNA, the CDR3 is TGCAGCGTTGCCAGGGACAATGAGCAGTTCTTC. Encoded protein: CSVARDNEQFF.